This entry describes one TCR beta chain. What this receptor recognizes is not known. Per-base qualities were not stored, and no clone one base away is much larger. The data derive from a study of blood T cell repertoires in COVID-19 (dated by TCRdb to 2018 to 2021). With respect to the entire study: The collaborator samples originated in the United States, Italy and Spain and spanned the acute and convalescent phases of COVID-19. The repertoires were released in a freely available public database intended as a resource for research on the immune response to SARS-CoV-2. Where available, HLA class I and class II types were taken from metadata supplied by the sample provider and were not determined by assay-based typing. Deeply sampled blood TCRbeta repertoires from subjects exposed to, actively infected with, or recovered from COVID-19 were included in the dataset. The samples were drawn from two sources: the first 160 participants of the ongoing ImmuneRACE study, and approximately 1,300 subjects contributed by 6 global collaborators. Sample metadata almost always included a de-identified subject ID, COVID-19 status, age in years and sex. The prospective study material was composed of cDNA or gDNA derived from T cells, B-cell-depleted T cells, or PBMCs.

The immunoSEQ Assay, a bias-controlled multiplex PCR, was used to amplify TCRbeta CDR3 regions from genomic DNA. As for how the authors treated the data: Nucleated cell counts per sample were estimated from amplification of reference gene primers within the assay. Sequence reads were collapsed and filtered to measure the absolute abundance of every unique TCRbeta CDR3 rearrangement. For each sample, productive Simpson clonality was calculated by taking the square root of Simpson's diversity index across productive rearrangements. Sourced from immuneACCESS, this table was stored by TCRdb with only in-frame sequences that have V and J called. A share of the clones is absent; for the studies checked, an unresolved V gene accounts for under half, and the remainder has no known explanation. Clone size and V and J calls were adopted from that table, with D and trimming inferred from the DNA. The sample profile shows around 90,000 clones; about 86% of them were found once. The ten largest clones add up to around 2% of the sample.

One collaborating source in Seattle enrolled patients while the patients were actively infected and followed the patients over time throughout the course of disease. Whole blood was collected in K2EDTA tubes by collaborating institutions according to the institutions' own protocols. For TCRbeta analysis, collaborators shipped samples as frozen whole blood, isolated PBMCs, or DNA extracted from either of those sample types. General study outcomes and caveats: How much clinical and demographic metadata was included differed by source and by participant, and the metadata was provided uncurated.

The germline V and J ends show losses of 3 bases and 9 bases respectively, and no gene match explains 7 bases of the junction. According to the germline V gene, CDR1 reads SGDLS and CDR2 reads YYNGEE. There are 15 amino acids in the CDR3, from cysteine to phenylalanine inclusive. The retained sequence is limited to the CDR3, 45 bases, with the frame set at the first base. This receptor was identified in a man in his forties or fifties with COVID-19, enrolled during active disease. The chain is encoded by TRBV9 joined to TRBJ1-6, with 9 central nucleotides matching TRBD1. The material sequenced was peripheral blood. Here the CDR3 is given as CASSEQGAIPSPLHF. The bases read TGTGCCAGCAGCGAACAGGGGGCGATTCCTTCACCCCTCCACTTT.